Each of the 4 T cell receptor beta chains below was sequenced from the same sample in a study of OX40 agonist ivuxolimab in advanced cancers. Libraries were prepared by immunoSEQ multiplex PCR; TCRdb keeps only in-frame clonotypes and omits some of them. Here the sample spans roughly 65,000 clones, 85% being singletons. This specimen consisted of CD4+ or CD8+ T cells sorted from blood, obtained in a trial of the OX40 agonist ivuxolimab. The source is an adult with an advanced solid tumor such as melanoma, head and neck, liver or kidney cancer.

This sequence joins TRBV4-1 and TRBJ2-3, with 8 bases lining up with TRBD2. The CDR3 has 17 residues. The V and J ends lost 3 bases and 6 bases, in that order; junction bases with no gene match: 14. Germline loops: CDR1 MGHRA, CDR2 YSYEKL. CDR3 in DNA: TGCGCCAGCAGCCAGCTTGTTGGAGCGGGAGTGTATGATACGCAGTATTTT. It is translated as CASSQLVGAGVYDTQYF.

The chain uses TRBV9 and TRBJ2-1; maybe TRBD1 (5 bases). Germline CDR1 is SGDLS and CDR2 is YYNGEE. Trimming pared 1 base from V and 6 bases from J, leaving 8 bases between. The CDR3 loop spans 13 amino acids. The CDR3 sequence: CASSVRGPNEQFF. The CDR3 nucleotides read TGTGCCAGCAGCGTAAGGGGTCCCAATGAGCAGTTCTTC.

The chain recombines TRBV19 with TRBJ2-1, with D perhaps TRBD1 or TRBD2 (5 bases each). Germline-derived CDR1 and CDR2 are LNHDA and SQIVND (reference sequence). The CDR3 extends over 13 amino acids. Trimming took 5 bases from V and 3 from J, leaving 8 bases between them. CDR3 residues: CASSRGGYNEQFF. As DNA, the CDR3 is TGTGCCAGTAGTCGGGGCGGCTACAATGAGCAGTTCTTC.

This clone was seen a handful of times. Other DNA variants within this sample encode the same CDR3. The chain recombines TRBV5-1 with TRBJ2-3; D gene uncertain. V lost 2 bases to trimming and J lost 2 bases, with 6 bases between them. The CDR3 has 13 amino acids. Per germline, CDR1 SGHRS and CDR2 YFSETQ. The CDR3 sequence is CASSLIPTDTQYF. The CDR3 DNA follows: TGCGCCAGCAGCTTAATTCCCACAGATACGCAGTATTTT.